The 8 T cell receptor beta chains in this list originate from one sample, sequenced in a study of cytomegalovirus exposure and HLA in healthy donors. Primers: 60 Vbeta forward and 13 Jbeta reverse. Only in-frame clones appear in the TCRdb table, and some are missing; sequencing was by immunoSEQ multiplex PCR. The data show tens of thousands of clones, around three quarters seen once. The material sequenced was PBMCs. The receptor set was obtained from a male donor in good health and CMV-seronegative.

The chain has TRBV29-1 and TRBJ2-7; 10 bases line up with TRBD1. CDR3 size: 13 residues. CDR1 is SQVTM, CDR2 ANQGSEA, per germline. J was trimmed by 2 bases and V by 6 bases; bases with no gene match: 4. The CDR3 sequence: CSVRGTGAYEQYF. For the CDR3, the DNA is TGCAGCGTCCGAGGGACAGGGGCCTACGAGCAGTACTTC.

The chain couples TRBV29-1 to TRBJ1-5, with D maybe TRBD1 (6 bases). This CDR3 is 14 amino acids long. Germline CDR1 and CDR2: SQVTM and ANQGSEA. The V end lost 4 bases, the J end lost 2 bases, and 12 bases lay between the germline ends. The CDR3 loop reads CSVAGADGNQPQHF. CDR3 coding DNA: TGCAGCGTTGCAGGGGCAGACGGCAATCAGCCCCAGCATTTT.

The genes are TRBV7-9 and TRBJ1-4; 10 nucleotides align to TRBD1. The CDR3 covers 14 residues. V was pared by 5 bases and J by 4 bases, with 1 base of the junction left unmatched. CDR1 is SEHNR and CDR2 is FQNEAQ in the germline V gene (reference sequence). Here the CDR3 DNA reads TGTGCCAGCAGCCGGACAGGGGGTAATGAAAAACTGTTTTTT. It yields the protein CASSRTGGNEKLFF. Variable domain in full (rest from reference TRBV7-9 and TRBJ1-4): DTGVSQNPRHKITKRGQNVTFRCDPISEHNRLYWYRQTLGQGPEFLTYFQNEAQLEKSRLLSDRFSAERPKGSFSTLEIQRTEQGDSAMYLCASSRTGGNEKLFFGSGTQLSVL.

The chain carries TRBV6-1 and TRBJ2-2, with D perhaps matching TRBD1 (6 bases). Germline CDR1 reads MNHNS; CDR2 reads SASEGT. The CDR3 is 15 residues long. V was cut by 2 bases and J by 4 bases, with 11 bases left in between. CDR3: CASSESQGPTGELFF. In DNA, the CDR3 is TGTGCCAGCAGTGAATCCCAGGGGCCCACCGGGGAGCTGTTTTTT.

With respect to this clone: The junction shows a germline mismatch at one end, possibly a read error. The V and J genes are TRBV10-2 and TRBJ1-6; 7 bases align to TRBD1. The germline CDR1 and CDR2 sequences are WSHSY and SAAADI. The CDR3 extends over 16 amino acids. The CDR3 reads CASKLQIGQESSPLNF. The CDR3 DNA reads TGCGCCAGCAAACTTCAAATTGGACAGGAGAGTTCACCCCTCAACTTT.

The chain couples TRBV5-1 to TRBJ2-1, with TRBD2 matching over 11 bases. CDR3 length: 17 amino acids. Germline CDR1 SGHRS, CDR2 YFSETQ. Trimming cost V 2 bases and J 5 bases; bases outside gene matches: 9. CDR3 in DNA: TGCGCCAGCAGCTTAATTTTAGCGGGAGGGCCGCACAATGAGCAGTTCTTC. As protein: CASSLILAGGPHNEQFF.

The chain combines TRBV5-6 with TRBJ2-3; D not certain. The CDR3 is made up of 15 amino acids. Per the germline V gene, CDR1 is SGHDT and CDR2 is YYEEEE. V was shortened by 3 bases and J by 0 bases, with 11 bases between the two germline ends. The CDR3 spells CASSWAVLSTDTQYF. CDR3 in DNA: TGTGCCAGCAGCTGGGCAGTTCTTAGCACAGATACGCAGTATTTT. The variable domain in full, with the rest retrieved from reference TRBV5-6 and TRBJ2-3, is DAGVTQSPTHLIKTRGQQVTLRCSPKSGHDTVSWYQQALGQGPQFIFQYYEEEERQRGNFPDRFSGHQFPNYSSELNVNALLLGDSALYLCASSWAVLSTDTQYFGPGTRLTVL.

The chain couples TRBV4-2 to TRBJ1-2; TRBD1 matches at 8 bases. There are 14 residues in the CDR3. The V gene end was trimmed by 1 base and the J gene end by 6 bases; junction bases not matched to a gene: 4. CDR1 LGHNA and CDR2 YNFKEQ come from the germline V gene. The CDR3 reads CASSQAAGGDGYTF. The CDR3 DNA reads TGTGCCAGCAGCCAAGCTGCAGGGGGCGATGGCTACACCTTC.